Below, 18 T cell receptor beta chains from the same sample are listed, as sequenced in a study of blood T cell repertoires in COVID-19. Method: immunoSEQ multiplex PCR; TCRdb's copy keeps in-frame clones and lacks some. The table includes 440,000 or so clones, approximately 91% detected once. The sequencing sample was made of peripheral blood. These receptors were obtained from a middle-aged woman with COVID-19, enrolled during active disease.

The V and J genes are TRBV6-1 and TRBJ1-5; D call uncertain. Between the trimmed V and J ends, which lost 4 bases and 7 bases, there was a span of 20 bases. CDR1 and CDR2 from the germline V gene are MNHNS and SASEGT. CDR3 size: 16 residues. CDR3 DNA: TGTGCCAGCAGTGGCCGTTTGAGGCAGGCGGGGCAGCCCCAGCATTTT. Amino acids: CASSGRLRQAGQPQHF.

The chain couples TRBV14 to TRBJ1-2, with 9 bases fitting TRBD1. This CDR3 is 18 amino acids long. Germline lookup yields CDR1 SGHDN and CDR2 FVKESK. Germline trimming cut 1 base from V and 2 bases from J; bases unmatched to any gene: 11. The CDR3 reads CASSQVRPDRGPNYGYTF. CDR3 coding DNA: TGTGCCAGCAGCCAAGTTCGCCCGGACAGGGGCCCAAACTATGGCTACACCTTC.

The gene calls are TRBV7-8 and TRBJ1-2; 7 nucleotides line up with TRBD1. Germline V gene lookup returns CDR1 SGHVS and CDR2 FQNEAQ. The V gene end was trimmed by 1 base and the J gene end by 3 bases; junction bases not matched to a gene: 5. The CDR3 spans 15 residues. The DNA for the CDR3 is TGTGCCAGCAGCTTAGTGGAGGGGGCATACTATGGCTACACCTTC. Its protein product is CASSLVEGAYYGYTF.

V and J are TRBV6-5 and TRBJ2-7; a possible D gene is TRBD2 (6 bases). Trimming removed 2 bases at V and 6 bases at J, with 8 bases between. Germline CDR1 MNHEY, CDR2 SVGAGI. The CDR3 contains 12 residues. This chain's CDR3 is CASSYRGGEQYF. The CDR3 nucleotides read TGTGCCAGCAGTTACAGGGGAGGCGAGCAGTACTTC.

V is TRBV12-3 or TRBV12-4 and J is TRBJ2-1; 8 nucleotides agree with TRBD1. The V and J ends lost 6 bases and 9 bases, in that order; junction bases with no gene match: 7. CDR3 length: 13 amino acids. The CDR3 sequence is CASRLSGGIEQFF. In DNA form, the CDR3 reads TGTGCCAGCAGGCTCTCAGGGGGCATTGAGCAGTTCTTC.

The CDR3 nucleotides read TGCGCCAGCAGCTCCCAGACGGGCTCTGGAAACACCATATATTTT. It is translated as CASSSQTGSGNTIYF. The J gene is TRBJ1-3, the V gene TRBV5-1, with D hard to call. This CDR3 is 15 amino acids long. V lost 3 bases to trimming and J lost 0 bases, with 10 bases between them. Germline V gene sequence: CDR1 SGHRS, CDR2 YFSETQ.

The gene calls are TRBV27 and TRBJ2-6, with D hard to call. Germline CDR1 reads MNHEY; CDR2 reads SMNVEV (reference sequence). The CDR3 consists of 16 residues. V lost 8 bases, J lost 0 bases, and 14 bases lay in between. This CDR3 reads CASSLLPPSGANVLTF. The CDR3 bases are TGTGCCAGCTCCCTACTGCCCCCCTCTGGGGCCAACGTCCTGACTTTC.

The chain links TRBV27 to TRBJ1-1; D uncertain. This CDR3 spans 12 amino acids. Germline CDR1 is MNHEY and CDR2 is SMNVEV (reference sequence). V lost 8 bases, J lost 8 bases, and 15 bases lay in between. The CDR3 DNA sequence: TGTGCCAGCCAAACCTCCAGAGGGGAAGCTTTCTTT. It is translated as CASQTSRGEAFF.

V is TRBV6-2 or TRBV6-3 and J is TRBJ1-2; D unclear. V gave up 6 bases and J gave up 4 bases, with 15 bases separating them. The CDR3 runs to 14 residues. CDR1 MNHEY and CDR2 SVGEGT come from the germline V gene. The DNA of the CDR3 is TGTGCCAGCAGCCTAGCTCCGGGAGTCTATGGCTACACCTTC. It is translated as CASSLAPGVYGYTF.

The CDR3 nucleotides are TGTGCCAGCAGCTTAGAACTAGCTTACAATGAGCAGTTCTTC. Protein: CASSLELAYNEQFF. The chain is built from TRBV11-2 and TRBJ2-1, with D perhaps TRBD2 (6 bases). This CDR3 is built from 14 residues. V lost 0 bases and J 4 bases, leaving 7 bases between the germline ends. CDR1 is SGHAT, CDR2 FQNNGV, per germline.

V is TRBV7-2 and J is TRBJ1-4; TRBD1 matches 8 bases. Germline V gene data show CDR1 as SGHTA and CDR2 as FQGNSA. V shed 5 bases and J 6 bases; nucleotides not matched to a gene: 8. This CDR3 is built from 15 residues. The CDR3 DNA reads TGTGCCAGCAGCGCTAACAGGGGGATATATGAAAAACTGTTTTTT. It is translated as CASSANRGIYEKLFF.

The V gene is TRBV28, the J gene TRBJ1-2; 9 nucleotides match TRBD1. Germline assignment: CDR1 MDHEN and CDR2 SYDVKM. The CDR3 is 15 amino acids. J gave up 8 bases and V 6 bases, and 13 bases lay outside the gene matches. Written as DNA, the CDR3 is TGTGCCAGCAGCCAGACAGGGGGGAGTAGAAGAGGCTACACCTTC. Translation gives CASSQTGGSRRGYTF.

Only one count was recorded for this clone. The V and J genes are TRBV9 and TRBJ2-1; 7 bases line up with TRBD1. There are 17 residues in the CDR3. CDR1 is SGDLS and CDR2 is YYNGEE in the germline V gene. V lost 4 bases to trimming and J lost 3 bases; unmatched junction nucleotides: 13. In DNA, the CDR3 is TGTGCCAGCAGCCCCCGAGGATCGGGACAGATCTACAATGAGCAGTTCTTC. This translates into CASSPRGSGQIYNEQFF.

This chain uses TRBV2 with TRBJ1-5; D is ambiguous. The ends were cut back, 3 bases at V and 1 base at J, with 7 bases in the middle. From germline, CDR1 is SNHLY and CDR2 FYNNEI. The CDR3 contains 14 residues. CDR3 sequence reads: CASSEMQSNQPQHF. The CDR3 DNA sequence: TGTGCCAGCAGTGAGATGCAGAGCAATCAGCCCCAGCATTTT.

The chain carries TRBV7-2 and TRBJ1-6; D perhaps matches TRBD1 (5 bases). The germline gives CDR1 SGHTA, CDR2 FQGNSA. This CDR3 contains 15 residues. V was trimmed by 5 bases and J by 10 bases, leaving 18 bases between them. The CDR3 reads CASSRIQDRRSPLHF. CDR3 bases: TGTGCCAGCAGCCGGATACAGGATAGACGATCACCCCTCCACTTT.

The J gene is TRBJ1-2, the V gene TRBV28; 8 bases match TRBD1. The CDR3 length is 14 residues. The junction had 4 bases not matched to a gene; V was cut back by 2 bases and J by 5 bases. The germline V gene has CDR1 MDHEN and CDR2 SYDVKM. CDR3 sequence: CASSLPRTGYGYTF. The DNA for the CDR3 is TGTGCCAGCAGTTTACCCAGGACAGGGTATGGCTACACCTTC.

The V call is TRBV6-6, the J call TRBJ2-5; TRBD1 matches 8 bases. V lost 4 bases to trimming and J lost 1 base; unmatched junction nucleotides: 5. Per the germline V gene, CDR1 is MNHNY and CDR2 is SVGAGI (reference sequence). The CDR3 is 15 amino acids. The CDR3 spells CASSSPGTGQETQYF. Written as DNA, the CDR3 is TGTGCCAGCAGTTCCCCCGGGACAGGCCAAGAGACCCAGTACTTC.

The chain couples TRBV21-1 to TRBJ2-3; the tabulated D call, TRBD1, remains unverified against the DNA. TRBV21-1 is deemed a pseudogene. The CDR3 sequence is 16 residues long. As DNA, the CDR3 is TGTGCCAGCAGCATCCGACAGGGAAGCAGCACAGATACGCAGTATTTT. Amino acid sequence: CASSIRQGSSTDTQYF.